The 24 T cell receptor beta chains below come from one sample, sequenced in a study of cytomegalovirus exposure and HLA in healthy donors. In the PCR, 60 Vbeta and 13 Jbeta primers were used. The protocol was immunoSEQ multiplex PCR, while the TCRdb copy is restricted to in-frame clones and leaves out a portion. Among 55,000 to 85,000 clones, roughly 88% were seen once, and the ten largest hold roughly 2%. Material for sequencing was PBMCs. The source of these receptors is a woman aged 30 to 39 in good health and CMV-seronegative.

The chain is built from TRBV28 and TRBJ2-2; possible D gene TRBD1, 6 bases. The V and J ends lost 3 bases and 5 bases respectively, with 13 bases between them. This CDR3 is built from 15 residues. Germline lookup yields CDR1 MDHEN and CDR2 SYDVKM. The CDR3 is CASSFVRGGTGELFF. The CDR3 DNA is TGTGCCAGCAGTTTCGTCAGGGGTGGGACCGGGGAGCTGTTTTTT.

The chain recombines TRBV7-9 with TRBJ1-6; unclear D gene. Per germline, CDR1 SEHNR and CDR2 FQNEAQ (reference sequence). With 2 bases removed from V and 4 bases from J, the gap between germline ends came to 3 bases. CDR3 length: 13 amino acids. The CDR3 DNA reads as TGTGCCAGCAGCTTAACTTATAATTCACCCCTCCACTTT. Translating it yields CASSLTYNSPLHF. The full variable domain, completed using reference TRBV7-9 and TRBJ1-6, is DTGVSQNPRHKITKRGQNVTFRCDPISEHNRLYWYRQTLGQGPEFLTYFQNEAQLEKSRLLSDRFSAERPKGSFSTLEIQRTEQGDSAMYLCASSLTYNSPLHFGNGTRLTVT.

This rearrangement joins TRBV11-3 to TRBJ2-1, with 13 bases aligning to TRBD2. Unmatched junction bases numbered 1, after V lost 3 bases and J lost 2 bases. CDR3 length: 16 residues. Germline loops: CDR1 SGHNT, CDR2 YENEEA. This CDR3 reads CASSFGTSGAYNEQFF. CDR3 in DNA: TGTGCCAGCAGCTTCGGGACTAGCGGGGCCTACAATGAGCAGTTCTTC. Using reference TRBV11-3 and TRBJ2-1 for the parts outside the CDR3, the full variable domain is EAGVVQSPRYKIIEKKQPVAFWCNPISGHNTLYWYLQNLGQGPELLIRYENEEAVDDSQLPKDRFSAERLKGVDSTLKIQPAELGDSAVYLCASSFGTSGAYNEQFFGPGTRLTVL.

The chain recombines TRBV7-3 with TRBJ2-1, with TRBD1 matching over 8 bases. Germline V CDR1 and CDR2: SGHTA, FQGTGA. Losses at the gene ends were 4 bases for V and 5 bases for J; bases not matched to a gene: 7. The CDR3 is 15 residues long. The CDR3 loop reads CASSWTGTTDNEQFF. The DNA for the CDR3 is TGTGCCAGCAGCTGGACAGGGACGACGGACAATGAGCAGTTCTTC.

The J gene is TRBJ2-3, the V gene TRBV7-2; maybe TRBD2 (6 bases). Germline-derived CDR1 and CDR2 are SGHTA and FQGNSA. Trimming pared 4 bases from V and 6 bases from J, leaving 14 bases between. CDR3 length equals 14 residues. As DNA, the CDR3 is TGTGCCAGCAGCTGGGGACGGGGGATGGATACGCAGTATTTT. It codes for CASSWGRGMDTQYF.

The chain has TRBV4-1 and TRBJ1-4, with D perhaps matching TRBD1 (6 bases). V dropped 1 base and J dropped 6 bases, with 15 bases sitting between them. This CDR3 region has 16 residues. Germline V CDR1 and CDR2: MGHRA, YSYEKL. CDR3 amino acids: CASSQVEAGVDEKLFF. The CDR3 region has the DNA TGCGCCAGCAGCCAAGTCGAGGCAGGGGTTGATGAAAAACTGTTTTTT.

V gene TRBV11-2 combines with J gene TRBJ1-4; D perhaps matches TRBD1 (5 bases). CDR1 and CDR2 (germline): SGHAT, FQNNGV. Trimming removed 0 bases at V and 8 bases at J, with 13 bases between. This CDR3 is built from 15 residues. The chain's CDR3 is CASSLDPAGNEKLFF. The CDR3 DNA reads TGTGCCAGCAGCTTAGATCCGGCAGGGAACGAAAAACTGTTTTTT.

DNA of the CDR3: TGTGCCAGCAGCTGGGAGAGAAGGAACACTGAAGCTTTCTTT. Residues: CASSWERRNTEAFF. J is TRBJ1-1 and V is TRBV5-8; D remains unclear. This CDR3 region has 14 residues. Germline V gene sequence: CDR1 SGHTS, CDR2 YDEGEE. V was pared by 3 bases and J by 1 base, with 10 bases between. Based on the CDR3 plus reference TRBV5-8 and TRBJ1-1, the full variable domain is EAGVTQSPTHLIKTRGQQATLRCSPISGHTSVYWYQQALGLGLQFLLWYDEGEERNRGNFPPRFSGRQFPNYSSELNVNALELEDSALYLCASSWERRNTEAFFGQGTRLTVV.

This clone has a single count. CDR3 DNA: TGTGCCAGCAGCCGAACAGGGGACGCAGGTGAAGCTTTCTTT. This translates into CASSRTGDAGEAFF. The chain recombines TRBV7-9 with TRBJ1-1, with 7 bases aligning to TRBD1. CDR3 length equals 14 residues. Germline CDR1 and CDR2: SEHNR and FQNEAQ (reference sequence). V shed 5 bases and J 7 bases; nucleotides not matched to a gene: 10.

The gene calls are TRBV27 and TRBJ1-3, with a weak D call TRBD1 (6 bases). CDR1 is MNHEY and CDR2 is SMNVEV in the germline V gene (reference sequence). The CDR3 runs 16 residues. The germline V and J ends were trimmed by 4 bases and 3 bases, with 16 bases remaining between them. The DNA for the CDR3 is TGTGCCAGCAGTTGGGGGCCTCCCGAGCATGGAAACACCATATATTTT. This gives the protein CASSWGPPEHGNTIYF.

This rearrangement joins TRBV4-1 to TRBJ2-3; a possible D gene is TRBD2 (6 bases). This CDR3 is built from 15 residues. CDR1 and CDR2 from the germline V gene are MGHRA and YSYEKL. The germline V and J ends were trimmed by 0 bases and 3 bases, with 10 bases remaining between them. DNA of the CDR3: TGCGCCAGCAGCCAAGAATGGCTAGCGACAGATACGCAGTATTTT. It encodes CASSQEWLATDTQYF.

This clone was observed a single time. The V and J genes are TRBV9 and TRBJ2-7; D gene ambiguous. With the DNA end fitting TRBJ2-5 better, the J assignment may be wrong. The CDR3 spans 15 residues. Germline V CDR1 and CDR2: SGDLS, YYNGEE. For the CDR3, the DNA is TGTGCCAGCAGCCCCCAAGTGGCGCGAAGGGAGACCCAGTACTTC. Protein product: CASSPQVARRETQYF.

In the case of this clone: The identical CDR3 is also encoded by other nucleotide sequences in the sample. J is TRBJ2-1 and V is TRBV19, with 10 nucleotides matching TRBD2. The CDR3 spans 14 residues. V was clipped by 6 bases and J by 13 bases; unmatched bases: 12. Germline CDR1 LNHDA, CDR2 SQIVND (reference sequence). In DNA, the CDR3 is TGTGCCAGTAGCACCGGGACTAGCGTTGGAGAACAGTTCTTC. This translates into CASSTGTSVGEQFF.

The CDR3 sequence is CASSLASSRGYYGYTF. Written as DNA, the CDR3 is TGTGCCAGCAGCTTAGCGTCCTCCCGGGGGTACTATGGCTACACCTTC. The chain joins TRBV7-9 to TRBJ1-2; D is perhaps TRBD1 (5 bases). CDR1 is SEHNR, CDR2 FQNEAQ, per germline (reference sequence). This CDR3 is built from 16 residues. V was cut by 0 bases and J by 3 bases, with 14 bases left in between. The full variable domain, completed using reference TRBV7-9 and TRBJ1-2, is DTGVSQNPRHKITKRGQNVTFRCDPISEHNRLYWYRQTLGQGPEFLTYFQNEAQLEKSRLLSDRFSAERPKGSFSTLEIQRTEQGDSAMYLCASSLASSRGYYGYTFGSGTRLTVV.

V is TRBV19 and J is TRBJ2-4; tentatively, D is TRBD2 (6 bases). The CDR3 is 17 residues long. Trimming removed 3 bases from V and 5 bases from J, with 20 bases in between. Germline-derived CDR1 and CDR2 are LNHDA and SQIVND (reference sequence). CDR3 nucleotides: TGTGCCAGTAGTATTCAGGTTAGCGGCAGGGCCCAAAACATTCAGTACTTC. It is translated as CASSIQVSGRAQNIQYF.

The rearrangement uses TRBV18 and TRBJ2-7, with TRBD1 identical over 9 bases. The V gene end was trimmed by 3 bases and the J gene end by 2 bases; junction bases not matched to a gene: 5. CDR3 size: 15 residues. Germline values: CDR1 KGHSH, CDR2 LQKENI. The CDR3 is CASSPAGQGPYEQYF. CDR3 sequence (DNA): TGTGCCAGCTCACCTGCCGGACAGGGGCCCTACGAGCAGTACTTC.

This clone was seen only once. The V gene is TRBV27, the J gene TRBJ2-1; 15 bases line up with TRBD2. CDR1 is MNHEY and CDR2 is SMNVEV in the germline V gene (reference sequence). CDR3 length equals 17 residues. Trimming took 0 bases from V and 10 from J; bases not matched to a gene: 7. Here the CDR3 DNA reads TGTGCCAGCAGTTTATCCGATGCTGGGACTAGCGGGAGGGAGCAGTTCTTC. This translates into CASSLSDAGTSGREQFF.

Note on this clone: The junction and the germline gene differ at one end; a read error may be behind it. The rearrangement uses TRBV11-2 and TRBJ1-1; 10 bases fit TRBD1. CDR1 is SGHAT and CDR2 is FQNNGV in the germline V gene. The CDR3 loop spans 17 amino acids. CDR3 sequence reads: CASSLGLTGGRYTEAFF. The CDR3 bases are TGTGCCAGCAGTTTAGGCCTGACAGGGGGCCGGTACACTGAAGCTTTCTTT.

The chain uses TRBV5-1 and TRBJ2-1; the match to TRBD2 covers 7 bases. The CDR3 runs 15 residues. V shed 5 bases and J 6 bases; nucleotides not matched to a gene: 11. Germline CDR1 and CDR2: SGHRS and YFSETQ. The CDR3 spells CASRKTSEALNEQFF. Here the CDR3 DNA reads TGCGCCAGCAGGAAAACTAGCGAGGCCCTCAATGAGCAGTTCTTC.

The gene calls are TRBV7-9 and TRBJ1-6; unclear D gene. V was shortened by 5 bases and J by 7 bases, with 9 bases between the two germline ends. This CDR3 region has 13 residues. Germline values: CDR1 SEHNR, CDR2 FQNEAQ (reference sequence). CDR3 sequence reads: CASSPPGNSPLHF. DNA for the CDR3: TGTGCCAGCAGCCCCCCGGGGAATTCACCCCTCCACTTT.

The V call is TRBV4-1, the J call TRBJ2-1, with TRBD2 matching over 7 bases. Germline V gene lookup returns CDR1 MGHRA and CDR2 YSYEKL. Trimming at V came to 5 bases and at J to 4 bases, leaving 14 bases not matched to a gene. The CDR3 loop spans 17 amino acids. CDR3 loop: CASSGGGKSGIYNEQFF. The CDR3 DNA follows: TGCGCCAGCAGCGGGGGGGGGAAGAGCGGGATATACAATGAGCAGTTCTTC.

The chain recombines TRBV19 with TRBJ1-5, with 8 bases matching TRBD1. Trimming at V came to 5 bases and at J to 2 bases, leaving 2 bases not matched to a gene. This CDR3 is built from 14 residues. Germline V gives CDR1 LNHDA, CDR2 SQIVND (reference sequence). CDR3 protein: CASSQTGGNQPQHF. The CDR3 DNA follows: TGTGCCAGTAGTCAGACAGGGGGCAATCAGCCCCAGCATTTT.

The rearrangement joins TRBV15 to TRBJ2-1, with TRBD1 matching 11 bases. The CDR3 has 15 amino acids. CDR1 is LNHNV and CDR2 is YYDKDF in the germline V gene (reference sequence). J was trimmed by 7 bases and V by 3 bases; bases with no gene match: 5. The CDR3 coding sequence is TGTGCCACCAGCAGGGACAGGGGGCGCAGAAATGAGCAGTTCTTC. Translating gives CATSRDRGRRNEQFF.

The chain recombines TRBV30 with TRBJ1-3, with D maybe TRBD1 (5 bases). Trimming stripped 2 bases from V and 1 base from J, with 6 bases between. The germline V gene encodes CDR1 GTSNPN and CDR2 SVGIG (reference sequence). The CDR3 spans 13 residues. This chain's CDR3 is CAWSQGSGNTIYF. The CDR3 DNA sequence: TGTGCCTGGAGTCAGGGTTCTGGAAACACCATATATTTT. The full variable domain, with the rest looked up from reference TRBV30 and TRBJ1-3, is SQTIHQWPATLVQPVGSPLSLECTVEGTSNPNLYWYRQAAGRGLQLLFYSVGIGQISSEVPQNLSASRPQDRQFILSSKKLLLSDSGFYLCAWSQGSGNTIYFGEGSWLTVV.